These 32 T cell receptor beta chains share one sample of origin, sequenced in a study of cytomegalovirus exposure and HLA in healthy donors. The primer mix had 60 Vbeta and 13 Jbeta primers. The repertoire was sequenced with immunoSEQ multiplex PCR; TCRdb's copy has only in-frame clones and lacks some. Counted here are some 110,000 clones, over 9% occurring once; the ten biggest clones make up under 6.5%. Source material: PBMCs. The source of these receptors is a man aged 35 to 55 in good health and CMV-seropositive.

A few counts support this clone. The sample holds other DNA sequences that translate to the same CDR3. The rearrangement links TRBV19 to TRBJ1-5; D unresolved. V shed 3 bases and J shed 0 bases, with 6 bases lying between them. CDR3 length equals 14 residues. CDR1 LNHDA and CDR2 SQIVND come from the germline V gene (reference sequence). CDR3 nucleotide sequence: TGTGCCAGTAGTATTGACTCTAGCAATCAGCCCCAGCATTTT. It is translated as CASSIDSSNQPQHF.

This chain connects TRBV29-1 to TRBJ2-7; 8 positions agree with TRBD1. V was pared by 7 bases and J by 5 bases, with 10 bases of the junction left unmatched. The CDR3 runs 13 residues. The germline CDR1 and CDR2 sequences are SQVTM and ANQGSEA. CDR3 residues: CSAAVDRVHEQYF. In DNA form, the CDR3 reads TGCAGCGCCGCCGTGGACAGGGTTCACGAGCAGTACTTC.

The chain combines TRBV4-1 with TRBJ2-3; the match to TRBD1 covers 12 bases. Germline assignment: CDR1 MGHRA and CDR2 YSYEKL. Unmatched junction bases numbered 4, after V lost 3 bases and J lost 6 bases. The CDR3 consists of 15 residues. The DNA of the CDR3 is TGCGCCAGCAGCCAGCCGGGACAGGGGGCGGATACGCAGTATTTT. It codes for CASSQPGQGADTQYF.

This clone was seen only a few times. CDR3 DNA sequence: TGTGCCAGCAGCCCGAATCGAGTAGATACGCAGTATTTT. It codes for CASSPNRVDTQYF. The rearrangement links TRBV9 to TRBJ2-3; D unresolved. Per germline, CDR1 SGDLS and CDR2 YYNGEE. This CDR3 region has 13 residues. V was pared by 4 bases and J by 5 bases, with 11 bases between.

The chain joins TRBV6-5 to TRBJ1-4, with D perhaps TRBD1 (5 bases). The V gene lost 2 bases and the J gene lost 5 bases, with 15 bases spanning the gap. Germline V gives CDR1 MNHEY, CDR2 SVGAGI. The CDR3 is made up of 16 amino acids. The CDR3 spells CASSYGMQGGNEKLFF. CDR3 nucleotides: TGTGCCAGCAGTTACGGTATGCAGGGCGGCAATGAAAAACTGTTTTTT.

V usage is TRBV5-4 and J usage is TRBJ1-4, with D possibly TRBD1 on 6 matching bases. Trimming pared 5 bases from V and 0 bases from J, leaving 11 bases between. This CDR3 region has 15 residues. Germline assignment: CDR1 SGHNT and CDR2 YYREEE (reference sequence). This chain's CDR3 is CASRSAGATNEKLFF. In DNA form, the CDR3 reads TGTGCCAGCAGGTCGGCAGGGGCAACTAATGAAAAACTGTTTTTT.

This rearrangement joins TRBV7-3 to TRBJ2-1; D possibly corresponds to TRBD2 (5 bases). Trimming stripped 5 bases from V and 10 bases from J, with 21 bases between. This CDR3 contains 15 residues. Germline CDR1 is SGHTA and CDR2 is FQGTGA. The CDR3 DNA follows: TGTGCCAGCAGCAGTGGACTCCCGGGATTTAGGGAGCAGTTCTTC. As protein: CASSSGLPGFREQFF.

In nucleotides, the CDR3 is TGTGCCACCAGCACCCGGGGGGGCCTCGAGACCCAGTACTTC. This gives the protein CATSTRGGLETQYF. V usage is TRBV15 and J usage is TRBJ2-5, with 8 positions matching TRBD2. CDR1 is LNHNV and CDR2 is YYDKDF in the germline V gene (reference sequence). With V trimmed by 4 bases and J by 5 bases, 6 bases remained unmatched. The CDR3 loop spans 14 amino acids.

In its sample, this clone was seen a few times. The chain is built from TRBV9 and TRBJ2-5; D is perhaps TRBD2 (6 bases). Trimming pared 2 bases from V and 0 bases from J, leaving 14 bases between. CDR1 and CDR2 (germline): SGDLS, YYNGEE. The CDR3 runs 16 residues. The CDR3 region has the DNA TGTGCCAGCAGCGTTCCTGGGGTAGCGGACCAAGAGACCCAGTACTTC. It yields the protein CASSVPGVADQETQYF. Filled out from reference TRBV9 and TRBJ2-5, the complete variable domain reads DSGVTQTPKHLITATGQRVTLRCSPRSGDLSVYWYQQSLDQGLQFLIQYYNGEERAKGNILERFSAQQFPDLHSELNLSSLELGDSALYFCASSVPGVADQETQYFGPGTRLLVL.

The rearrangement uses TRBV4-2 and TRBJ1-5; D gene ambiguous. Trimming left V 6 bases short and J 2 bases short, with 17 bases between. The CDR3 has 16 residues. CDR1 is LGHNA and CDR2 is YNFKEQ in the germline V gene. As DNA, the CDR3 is TGTGCCAGCAGTCCCCTCGGAGTTCTGGGCAATCAGCCCCAGCATTTT. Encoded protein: CASSPLGVLGNQPQHF.

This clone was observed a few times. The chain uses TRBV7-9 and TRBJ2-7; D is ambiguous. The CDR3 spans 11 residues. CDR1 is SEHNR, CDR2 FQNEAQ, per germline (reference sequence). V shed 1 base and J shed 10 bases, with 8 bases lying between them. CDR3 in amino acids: CASSLVTDQYF. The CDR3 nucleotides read TGTGCCAGCAGCTTAGTAACAGACCAGTACTTC.

The CDR3 bases are TGTGCCAGCAGCCAAGAACCTAGCGGGAGAACCGGGGAGCTGTTTTTT. As protein: CASSQEPSGRTGELFF. This chain uses TRBV4-2 with TRBJ2-2; TRBD2 matches 10 bases. The junction had 3 bases not matched to a gene; V was cut back by 0 bases and J by 5 bases. This CDR3 spans 16 amino acids. Germline V gene sequence: CDR1 LGHNA, CDR2 YNFKEQ.

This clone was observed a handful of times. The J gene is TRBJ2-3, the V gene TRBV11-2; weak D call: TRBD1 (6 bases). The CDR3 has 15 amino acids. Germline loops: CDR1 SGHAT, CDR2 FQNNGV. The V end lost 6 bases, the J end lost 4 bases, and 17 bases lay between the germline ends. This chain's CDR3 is CASRIRGNSPDTQYF. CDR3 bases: TGTGCCAGCAGAATCAGGGGTAATTCGCCAGATACGCAGTATTTT.

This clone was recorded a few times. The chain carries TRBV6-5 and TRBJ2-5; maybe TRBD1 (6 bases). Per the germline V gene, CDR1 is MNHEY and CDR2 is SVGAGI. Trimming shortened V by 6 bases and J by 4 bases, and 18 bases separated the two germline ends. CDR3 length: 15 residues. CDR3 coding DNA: TGTGCCAGCAGCGCTTTACAGGGTGTCCTAGAGACCCAGTACTTC. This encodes CASSALQGVLETQYF.

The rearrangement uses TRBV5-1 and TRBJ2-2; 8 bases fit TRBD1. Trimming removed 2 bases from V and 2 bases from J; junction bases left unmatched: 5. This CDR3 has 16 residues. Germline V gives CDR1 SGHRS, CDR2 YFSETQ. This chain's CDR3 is CASSLNGQGNTGELFF. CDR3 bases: TGCGCCAGCAGCTTAAATGGACAGGGTAACACCGGGGAGCTGTTTTTT.

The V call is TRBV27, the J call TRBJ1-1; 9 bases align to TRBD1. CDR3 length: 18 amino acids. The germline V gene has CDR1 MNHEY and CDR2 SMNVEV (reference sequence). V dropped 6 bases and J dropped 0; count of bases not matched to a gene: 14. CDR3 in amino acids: CASSRPGTGPLMNTEAFF. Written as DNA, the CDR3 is TGTGCCAGCAGCCGCCCCGGGACAGGGCCCCTTATGAACACTGAAGCTTTCTTT.

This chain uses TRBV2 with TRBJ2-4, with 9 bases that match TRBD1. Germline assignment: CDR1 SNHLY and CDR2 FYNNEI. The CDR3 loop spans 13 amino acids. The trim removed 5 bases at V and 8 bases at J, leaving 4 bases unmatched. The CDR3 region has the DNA TGTGCCAGCAGTCCGACAGGGGGGGACATTCAGTACTTC. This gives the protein CASSPTGGDIQYF.

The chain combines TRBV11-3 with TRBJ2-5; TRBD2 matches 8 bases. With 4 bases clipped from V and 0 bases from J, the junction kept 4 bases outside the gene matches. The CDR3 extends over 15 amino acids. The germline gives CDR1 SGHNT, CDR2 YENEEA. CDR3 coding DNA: TGTGCCAGCAGCTCACAAGCGGGAGACCAAGAGACCCAGTACTTC. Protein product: CASSSQAGDQETQYF.

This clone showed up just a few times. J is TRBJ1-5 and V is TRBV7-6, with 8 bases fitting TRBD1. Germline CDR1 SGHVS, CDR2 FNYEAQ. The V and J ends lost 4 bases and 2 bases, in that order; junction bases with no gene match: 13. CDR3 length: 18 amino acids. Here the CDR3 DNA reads TGTGCCAGCAGCTCGCGGGGGGGGGCAGGGGGCCGCAATCAGCCCCAGCATTTT. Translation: CASSSRGGAGGRNQPQHF.

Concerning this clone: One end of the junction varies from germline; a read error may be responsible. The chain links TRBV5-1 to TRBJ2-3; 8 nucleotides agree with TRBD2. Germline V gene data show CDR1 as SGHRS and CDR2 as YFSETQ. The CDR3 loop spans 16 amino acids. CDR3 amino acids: CASSSLAGFSTDKQYF. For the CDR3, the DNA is TGCGCCAGCAGCTCCTTAGCGGGGTTTAGCACAGATAAGCAGTATTTT.

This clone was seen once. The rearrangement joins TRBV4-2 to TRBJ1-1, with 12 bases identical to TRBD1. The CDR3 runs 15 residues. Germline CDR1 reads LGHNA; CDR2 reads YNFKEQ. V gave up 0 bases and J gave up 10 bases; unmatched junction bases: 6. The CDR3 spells CASSQEVGQGARAFF. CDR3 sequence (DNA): TGTGCCAGCAGCCAAGAAGTGGGACAGGGGGCGCGAGCTTTCTTT.

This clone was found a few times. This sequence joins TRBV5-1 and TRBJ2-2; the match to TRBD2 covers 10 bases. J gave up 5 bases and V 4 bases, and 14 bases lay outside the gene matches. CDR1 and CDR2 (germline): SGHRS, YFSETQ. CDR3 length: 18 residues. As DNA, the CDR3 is TGCGCCAGCAGCCTCGGAACGGGAGCGGGAGGGGCGACCGGGGAGCTGTTTTTT. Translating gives CASSLGTGAGGATGELFF.

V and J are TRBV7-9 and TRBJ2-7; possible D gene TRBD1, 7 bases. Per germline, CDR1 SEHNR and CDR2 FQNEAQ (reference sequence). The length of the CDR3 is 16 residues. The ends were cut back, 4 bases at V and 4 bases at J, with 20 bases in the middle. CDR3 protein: CASSSPGQPGGYEQYF. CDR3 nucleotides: TGTGCCAGCAGCTCACCGGGACAACCAGGGGGGTACGAGCAGTACTTC.

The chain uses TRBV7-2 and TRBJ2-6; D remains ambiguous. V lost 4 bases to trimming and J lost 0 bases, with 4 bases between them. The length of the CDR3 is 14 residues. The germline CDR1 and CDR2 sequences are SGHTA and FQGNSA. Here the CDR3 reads CASSSYSGANVLTF. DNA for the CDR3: TGTGCCAGCAGCTCTTACTCTGGGGCCAACGTCCTGACTTTC.

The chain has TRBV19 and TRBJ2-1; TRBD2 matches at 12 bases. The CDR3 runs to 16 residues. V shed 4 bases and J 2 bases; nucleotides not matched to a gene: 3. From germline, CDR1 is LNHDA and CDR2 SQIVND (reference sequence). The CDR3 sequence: CASSTRTSGTYNEQFF. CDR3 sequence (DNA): TGTGCCAGTAGTACCCGGACTAGCGGGACCTACAATGAGCAGTTCTTC. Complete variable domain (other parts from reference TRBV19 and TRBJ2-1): DGGITQSPKYLFRKEGQNVTLSCEQNLNHDAMYWYRQDPGQGLRLIYYSQIVNDFQKGDIAEGYSVSREKKESFPLTVTSAQKNPTAFYLCASSTRTSGTYNEQFFGPGTRLTVL.

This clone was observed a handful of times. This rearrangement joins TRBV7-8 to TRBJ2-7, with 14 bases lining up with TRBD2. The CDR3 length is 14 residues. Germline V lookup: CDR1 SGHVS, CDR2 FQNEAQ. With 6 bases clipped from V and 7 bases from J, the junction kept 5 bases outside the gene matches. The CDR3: CASRGTSGSREQYF. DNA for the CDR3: TGTGCCAGCAGGGGGACTAGCGGGAGTAGAGAGCAGTACTTC.

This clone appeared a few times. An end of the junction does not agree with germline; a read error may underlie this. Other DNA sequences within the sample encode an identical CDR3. The CDR3: CASSLGGLAGVETQYF. In DNA, the CDR3 is TGTGCTAGCAGCTTAGGCGGACTAGCGGGAGTAGAGACCCAGTACTTC. The chain carries TRBV7-7 and TRBJ2-5, with 13 bases identical to TRBD2. Germline-derived CDR1 and CDR2 are SSHAT and FNYEAQ (reference sequence). The length of the CDR3 is 16 residues.

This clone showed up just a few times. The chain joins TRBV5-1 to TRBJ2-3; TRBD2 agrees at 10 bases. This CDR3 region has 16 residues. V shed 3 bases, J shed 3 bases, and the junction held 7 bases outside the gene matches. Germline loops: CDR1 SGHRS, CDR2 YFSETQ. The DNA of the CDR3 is TGCGCCAGCAGCTCCCGACTAGCGGGCTCTACAGATACGCAGTATTTT. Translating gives CASSSRLAGSTDTQYF.

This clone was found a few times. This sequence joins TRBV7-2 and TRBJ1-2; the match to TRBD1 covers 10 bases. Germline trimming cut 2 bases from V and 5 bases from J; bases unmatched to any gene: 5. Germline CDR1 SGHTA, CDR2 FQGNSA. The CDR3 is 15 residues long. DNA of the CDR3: TGTGCCAGCAGCTTAACAGACAGGGGGCAATATGGCTACACCTTC. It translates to CASSLTDRGQYGYTF.

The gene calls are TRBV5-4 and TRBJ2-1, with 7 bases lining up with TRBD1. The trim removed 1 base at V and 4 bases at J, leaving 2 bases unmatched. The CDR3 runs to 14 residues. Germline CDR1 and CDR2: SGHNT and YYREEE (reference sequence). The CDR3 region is CASSLLQGYNEQFF. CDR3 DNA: TGTGCCAGCAGCTTGCTACAGGGGTACAATGAGCAGTTCTTC.

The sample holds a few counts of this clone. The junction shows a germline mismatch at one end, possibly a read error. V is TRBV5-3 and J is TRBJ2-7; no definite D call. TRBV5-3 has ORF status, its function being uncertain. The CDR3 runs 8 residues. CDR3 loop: CARSLCGF. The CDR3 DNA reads TGTGCCAGAAGCTTGTGCGGCTTC.

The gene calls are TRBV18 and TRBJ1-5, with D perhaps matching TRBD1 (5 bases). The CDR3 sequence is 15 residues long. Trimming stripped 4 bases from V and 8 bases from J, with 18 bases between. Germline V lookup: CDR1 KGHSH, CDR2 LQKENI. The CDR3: CASSLAGRGLKPQHF. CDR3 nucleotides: TGTGCCAGCTCACTGGCTGGGAGGGGTCTGAAGCCCCAGCATTTT.